These 30 T cell receptor beta chains share one sample of origin, sequenced in a study of blood T cells in healthy people across ages. Then a second PCR, running about 7 to 11 cycles, was carried out with a sample-barcoded 5' primer and a J-beta primer mix. TCRdb fed the 5' RACE reads into MiXCR, producing one record per CDR3 protein. Found here are some 760,000 distinct CDR3 sequences, around 25% of them singletons; the top ten hold just under 9.5%. These same records also appear under a second study, on T cells of mothers and their children.

The source material was blood. The receptors here all came from a boy younger than 18 in good health.

The CDR3 DNA reads as TGTGCCAGCAGTTTCCTCAGCGCGAGCTCCTACGAGCAGTACTTC. This translates into CASSFLSASSYEQYF. The J gene is TRBJ2-1, the V gene TRBV28, with D hard to call. The J call could be wrong; TRBJ2-7 is a better fit for the DNA end. Germline CDR1 MDHEN, CDR2 SYDVKM. The CDR3 runs to 15 residues.

The rearrangement uses TRBV24-1 and TRBJ2-5, with TRBD2 identical over 7 bases. Germline V gene sequence: CDR1 KGHDR, CDR2 SFDVKD. The CDR3 contains 15 residues. With V trimmed by 1 base and J by 5 bases, 6 bases remained unmatched. The chain's CDR3 is CATSDLQAGKETQYF. The CDR3 coding sequence is TGTGCCACCAGTGATTTACAAGCGGGGAAGGAGACCCAGTACTTC.

Of note for this clonotype: One end of the junction is discordant with germline, which a read error may explain. The V gene is TRBV6-5, the J gene TRBJ2-7; 9 bases align to TRBD1. The CDR3 contains 15 residues. Germline loops: CDR1 MNHEY, CDR2 SVGAGI. CDR3 in DNA: TGTGCCAGCAGCCCGGGGACAGGGATAGGCTACGAGCAATACTTC. Its translation: CASSPGTGIGYEQYF.

CDR3 DNA sequence: TGTGCCAGCAGTTATTCGCAGGCCTGGGCCGGGGAGCTGTTTTTT. Its protein product is CASSYSQAWAGELFF. The chain couples TRBV6-5 to TRBJ2-2; the D is unclear. The CDR3 contains 15 residues. V was pared by 3 bases and J by 6 bases, with 14 bases between. CDR1 and CDR2 (germline): MNHEY, SVGAGI.

This clonotype has only a few counts. The chain employs TRBV18 and TRBJ2-1; TRBD2 is a possible D gene (5 bases). Germline CDR1 reads KGHSH; CDR2 reads LQKENI. The CDR3 covers 16 residues. The germline V and J ends were trimmed by 3 bases and 1 base, with 13 bases remaining between them. CDR3 DNA sequence: TGTGCCAGCTCACCCGAACTTGGGAGATCCTACAATGAGCAGTTCTTC. Its translation is CASSPELGRSYNEQFF.

This clonotype appeared a few times. V and J are TRBV10-3 and TRBJ2-7; 8 nucleotides align to TRBD1. The CDR3 is 12 residues long. Germline CDR1 is ENHRY and CDR2 is SYGVKD. The trim removed 10 bases at V and 5 bases at J, leaving 7 bases unmatched. The DNA of the CDR3 is TGTGCCAGCTCGGACAGGGAAAACGAGCAGTACTTC. Protein sequence: CASSDRENEQYF.

About this clonotype itself: With a much larger clone just one base away, this may be a read error. V and J are TRBV5-4 and TRBJ2-2; D remains unclear. Trimming removed 6 bases from V and 6 bases from J, with 15 bases in between. Looked up from germline, CDR1 is SGHNT and CDR2 is YYREEE (reference sequence). The CDR3 covers 14 residues. The CDR3 bases are TGTGCCAGCAAGCCGGGCTTGGGCGCCGGGGAGCTGTTTTTT. Translation: CASKPGLGAGELFF.

This clonotype occurred a few times. The chain has TRBV29-1 and TRBJ2-5, with D unresolved. The DNA matches TRBJ2-7 better at its end, which makes the J call doubtful. The germline gives CDR1 SQVTM, CDR2 ANQGSEA. The CDR3 contains 13 residues. In DNA, the CDR3 is TGCAGCGTTGAAGATGCAGACTCCTACGAGCAGTACTTC. It codes for CSVEDADSYEQYF.

The chain has TRBV5-5 and TRBJ2-5, with 8 bases fitting TRBD2. The last part of the DNA fits TRBJ2-1 better; the J call may be wrong. The CDR3 totals 15 residues. Per the germline V gene, CDR1 is SGHKS and CDR2 is YYEKEE (reference sequence). CDR3 DNA: TGTGCCAGCATCCCCGGGGGGGTCTGGCTAGGTGAGCAGTTCTTC. Amino acids: CASIPGGVWLGEQFF.

The gene calls are TRBV11-1 and TRBJ2-2; D is uncertain. The CDR3 runs 14 residues. Trimming pared 2 bases from V and 3 bases from J, leaving 7 bases between. Germline V CDR1 and CDR2: SGHAT, FQDESV (reference sequence). CDR3 nucleotides: TGTGCCAGCAGCTTACGCGGCTACACCGGGGAGCTGTTTTTT. Encoded protein: CASSLRGYTGELFF. The variable domain in full, completed from reference TRBV11-1 and TRBJ2-2, reads EAEVAQSPRYKITEKSQAVAFWCDPISGHATLYWYRQILGQGPELLVQFQDESVVDDSQLPKDRFSAERLKGVDSTLKIQPAELGDSAMYLCASSLRGYTGELFFGEGSRLTVL.

This chain uses TRBV28 with TRBJ2-1, with D tentatively TRBD2 (6 bases). The CDR3 contains 15 residues. V lost 3 bases and J 2 bases, leaving 11 bases between the germline ends. Germline V lookup: CDR1 MDHEN, CDR2 SYDVKM. CDR3 residues: CASSFIQRAYNEQFF. CDR3 sequence (DNA): TGTGCCAGCAGTTTCATCCAGCGGGCCTACAATGAGCAGTTCTTC.

This clonotype appeared a few times. The chain employs TRBV11-1 and TRBJ2-7, with D possibly being TRBD1 (6 bases). Trimming cost V 5 bases and J 2 bases, with 13 bases left between them. Germline lookup yields CDR1 SGHAT and CDR2 FQDESV (reference sequence). This CDR3 is 14 amino acids long. Here the CDR3 reads CASSRQARTYEQYF. The CDR3 DNA reads TGTGCCAGCAGCCGACAGGCCAGGACCTACGAGCAGTACTTC.

This clonotype was counted ten times or more. The chain combines TRBV12-3 or TRBV12-4 with TRBJ2-7, with TRBD1 matching over 10 bases. The ends lost 6 bases at V and 5 bases at J; junction bases unmatched: 13. CDR3 length: 16 amino acids. The CDR3 DNA reads TGTGCCAGCAGCAAAGACCCGGGACAGGGGAGAGACGAGCAGTACTTC. It translates to CASSKDPGQGRDEQYF.

This clonotype was observed a handful of times. The chain couples TRBV29-1 to TRBJ1-2, with TRBD1 identical over 7 bases. The trim removed 6 bases at V and 6 bases at J, leaving 4 bases unmatched. This CDR3 region has 11 residues. Germline V gives CDR1 SQVTM, CDR2 ANQGSEA. Here the CDR3 DNA reads TGCAGCGTCCCAGACAGGGATGGCTACACCTTC. Its translation: CSVPDRDGYTF.

On this clonotype: The DNA is omitted, as the CDR3 cannot be located on it reliably, and the CDR3 follows TCRdb's listing. V is TRBV29-1 and J is TRBJ1-2; the table calls TRBD1, which could not be checked here. 12 amino acids form the CDR3, both terminal residues included. Germline loops: CDR1 SQVTM, CDR2 ANQGSEA. This CDR3 reads CSAQTGDYGCTF.

A remark on this clonotype: No conserved phenylalanine or tryptophan is present at the end of the CDR3, so a read error is the likely explanation. The V and J genes are TRBV6-5 and TRBJ2-7; TRBD1 is a possible D gene (5 bases). Trimming took off 5 bases at V and 0 bases at J, with 14 bases between the two ends. CDR1 and CDR2 (germline): MNHEY, SVGAGI. The CDR3 contains 15 residues. The CDR3 sequence: CASSRTRQSSYEQYY. Here the CDR3 DNA reads TGTGCCAGCAGTCGTACACGACAGAGCTCCTACGAGCAGTACTAC.

This clonotype was recorded a few times. This sequence joins TRBV20-1 and TRBJ2-5; D may be TRBD2 (6 bases). The CDR3 is 15 residues long. CDR1 is DFQATT, CDR2 SNEGSKA, per germline (reference sequence). The germline V and J ends were trimmed by 0 bases and 2 bases, with 13 bases remaining between them. CDR3: CSARDRPSGQETQYF. The CDR3 region has the DNA TGCAGTGCTAGAGATCGTCCGAGCGGGCAAGAGACCCAGTACTTC.

The chain is built from TRBV27 and TRBJ2-1; 8 nucleotides line up with TRBD1. Losses at the gene ends were 7 bases for V and 2 bases for J; bases not matched to a gene: 4. Germline CDR1 reads MNHEY; CDR2 reads SMNVEV (reference sequence). The CDR3 sequence is 14 residues long. The CDR3 reads CASTTGVTYNEQFF. DNA for the CDR3: TGTGCCAGCACGACAGGGGTTACCTACAATGAGCAGTTCTTC.

V gene TRBV7-3 combines with J gene TRBJ2-5; D unclear. The CDR3 covers 9 residues. Trimming shortened V by 5 bases and J by 11 bases, and 6 bases separated the two germline ends. Germline V gene sequence: CDR1 SGHTA, CDR2 FQGTGA. For the CDR3, the DNA is TGTGCCAGCAGCCCGCAGCAGTACTTC. Protein: CASSPQQYF.

The rearrangement joins TRBV18 to TRBJ1-2; no reliable D call. Germline CDR1 is KGHSH and CDR2 is LQKENI. V lost 6 bases and J lost 1, with 6 bases in between. The CDR3 is made up of 12 amino acids. The chain's CDR3 is CASSSDNYGYTF. DNA of the CDR3: TGTGCCAGCTCGTCTGATAACTATGGCTACACCTTC.

This chain joins TRBV4-3 and TRBJ2-1; D remains ambiguous. This CDR3 is built from 15 residues. CDR1 and CDR2 from the germline V gene are LGHNA and YSLEER. With 2 bases removed from V and 7 bases from J, the gap between germline ends came to 15 bases. For the CDR3, the DNA is TGCGCCAGCAGCCAACACCTCTGGGCAGGTAATGAGCAGTTCTTC. Amino acid sequence: CASSQHLWAGNEQFF.

The chain links TRBV28 to TRBJ1-5, with 9 positions matching TRBD1. CDR3 size: 15 residues. Unmatched junction bases numbered 5, after V lost 3 bases and J lost 5 bases. CDR1 and CDR2 from the germline V gene are MDHEN and SYDVKM. The CDR3 loop is CASSFAGQGYQPQHF. CDR3 nucleotide sequence: TGTGCCAGCAGTTTCGCTGGACAGGGGTATCAGCCCCAGCATTTT.

This chain links TRBV5-1 with TRBJ1-1, with 7 bases that match TRBD1. Germline V gene sequence: CDR1 SGHRS, CDR2 YFSETQ. V lost 5 bases, J lost 1 base, and 8 bases stayed unmatched. CDR3 size: 15 residues. The CDR3 DNA reads as TGCGCCAGCAGATATATGACAGGGTCGAACACTGAAGCTTTCTTT. It is translated as CASRYMTGSNTEAFF.

The sample holds a few counts of this clonotype. The V call is TRBV3-1, the J call TRBJ1-3; D remains ambiguous. The CDR3 extends over 15 amino acids. Trimming removed 0 bases at V and 9 bases at J, with 15 bases between. Germline V CDR1 and CDR2: LGHDT, YNNKEL (reference sequence). The CDR3 sequence: CASSQESELETTIYF. The CDR3 DNA follows: TGTGCCAGCAGCCAAGAATCGGAACTGGAAACCACCATATATTTT. Together with reference TRBV3-1 and TRBJ1-3, the CDR3 gives the full variable domain: DTAVSQTPKYLVTQMGNDKSIKCEQNLGHDTMYWYKQDSKKFLKIMFSYNNKELIINETVPNRFSPKSPDKAHLNLHINSLELGDSAVYFCASSQESELETTIYFGEGSWLTVV.

The gene calls are TRBV7-2 and TRBJ2-1, with TRBD1 as a possible D gene (5 bases). V was shortened by 1 base and J by 5 bases, with 9 bases between the two germline ends. Germline lookup yields CDR1 SGHTA and CDR2 FQGNSA. The CDR3 sequence is 14 residues long. The CDR3: CASSLVDRNNEQFF. The CDR3, as DNA: TGTGCCAGCAGCTTAGTTGACAGAAACAATGAGCAGTTCTTC.

This rearrangement joins TRBV7-2 to TRBJ1-5; weak D call: TRBD1 (5 bases). The CDR3 runs to 13 residues. Trimming removed 5 bases at V and 6 bases at J, with 11 bases between. Germline CDR1 reads SGHTA; CDR2 reads FQGNSA. This CDR3 is CASSPLGGQPQHF. The DNA for the CDR3 is TGTGCCAGCAGCCCACTGGGGGGTCAGCCCCAGCATTTT.

This chain joins TRBV29-1 and TRBJ2-5; D is unresolved. Per germline, CDR1 SQVTM and CDR2 ANQGSEA. CDR3 length equals 11 residues. The V end was cut by 5 bases, the J end by 5 bases, with 9 bases between. The CDR3 here is CSVRLWETQYF. CDR3 DNA: TGCAGCGTTCGACTCTGGGAGACCCAGTACTTC.

This clonotype was detected ten times or more. V and J are TRBV28 and TRBJ2-5, with 7 bases matching TRBD2. Germline loops: CDR1 MDHEN, CDR2 SYDVKM. This CDR3 has 15 amino acids. J gave up 1 base and V 5 bases, and 7 bases lay outside the gene matches. The CDR3 spells CASSRISGTQETQYF. The CDR3 DNA reads TGTGCCAGCAGTCGAATAAGCGGGACCCAAGAGACCCAGTACTTC.

The V gene is TRBV5-1, the J gene TRBJ2-7; TRBD2 might be the D (7 bases). The germline CDR1 and CDR2 sequences are SGHRS and YFSETQ. CDR3 length: 13 amino acids. Deletions cut 5 bases from V and 7 bases from J, with 16 bases between. DNA of the CDR3: TGCGCCAGCAGTCTTACAGGGAGGGAGGAGCAGTACTTC. It encodes CASSLTGREEQYF.

The chain combines TRBV29-1 with TRBJ2-2, with 11 bases aligning to TRBD2. Trimming took 5 bases from V and 6 from J; bases not matched to a gene: 5. This CDR3 contains 14 residues. Germline CDR1 reads SQVTM; CDR2 reads ANQGSEA. CDR3 in DNA: TGCAGCGTTATAGCGGGAGGGCCCCCCGGGGAGCTGTTTTTT. It is translated as CSVIAGGPPGELFF.